In its sample, the clone carrying this T cell receptor beta chain was seen many times. The antigen is undetermined. This entry belongs to a study of T cells in Graves' hyperthyroidism and ophthalmopathy. Study-wide results and caveats: Ophthalmopathy was told apart from stable hyperthyroidism by a 13 V-J model.

Researchers took RNA transcripts and amplified the TCR beta CDR3 regions from them. During a first-round RT-PCR of the TCR CDR3, the HTBI primer set was used. TCRdb passed the multiplex PCR reads through MiXCR, listing each CDR3 protein once. The sample lists around 760,000 distinct CDR3 sequences; roughly a third were seen once. Germline loops: CDR1 SGHTA, CDR2 FQGNSA. The CDR3 contains 11 residues. Trimming took off 2 bases at V and 6 bases at J, with 5 bases between the two ends. Sequencing was carried out using blood. This chain links TRBV7-2 with TRBJ2-7, with D uncertain. The sequence was obtained from a middle-aged woman with Graves' hyperthyroidism. The CDR3 nucleotides are TGTGCCAGCAGCTTACACGCCGAGCAGTACTTC. This sequence encodes CASSLHAEQYF.